Presented here are 12 T cell receptor beta chains from one specimen sequenced in a study of early T cells in non-severe SARS-CoV-2 infection. TCRdb independently ran MiXCR on the 5' RACE reads; one entry per CDR3 protein. The sample has 65,000 to 95,000 distinct CDR3 sequences, over 9% seen once; the top ten hold 4.8%. The sequenced sample consisted of whole blood. These receptors came from an adult who was a healthcare worker with PCR-confirmed SARS-CoV-2 infection or an uninfected control (not recorded which).

This clonotype was recorded many times. The genes are TRBV28 and TRBJ2-5; 8 bases match TRBD2. The CDR3 is 15 residues long. Germline-derived CDR1 and CDR2 are MDHEN and SYDVKM. J lost 0 bases, V lost 8 bases, and 8 bases had no gene match. The CDR3 sequence is CASDGSGAYQETQYF. Here the CDR3 DNA reads TGTGCCAGCGATGGTAGCGGGGCGTACCAAGAGACCCAGTACTTC.

There are many counts of this clonotype. The V gene is TRBV6-1, the J gene TRBJ2-4, with D maybe TRBD1 (6 bases). The CDR3 consists of 16 residues. CDR1 MNHNS and CDR2 SASEGT come from the germline V gene. V was clipped by 4 bases and J by 0 bases, with 13 bases between them. The CDR3 is CASSGRDILAKNIQYF. As DNA, the CDR3 is TGTGCCAGCAGTGGCCGGGACATCCTAGCCAAAAACATTCAGTACTTC.

This clonotype has more than one count but fewer than ten. The rearrangement uses TRBV20-1 and TRBJ2-2; no clear D. V was cut by 3 bases and J by 0 bases, with 17 bases left in between. The CDR3 totals 17 residues. CDR1 DFQATT and CDR2 SNEGSKA come from the germline V gene (reference sequence). The CDR3 bases are TGCAGTGCTAGTATCCCAGTGGTGGGAACGAACACCGGGGAGCTGTTTTTT. This sequence encodes CSASIPVVGTNTGELFF.

This clonotype was picked up many times. The chain links TRBV4-2 to TRBJ2-3; no reliable D call. The CDR3 runs to 15 residues. Trimming cost V 0 bases and J 0 bases, with 7 bases left between them. Germline loops: CDR1 LGHNA, CDR2 YNFKEQ. The CDR3 bases are TGTGCCAGCAGCCAAGAGTGGGCGAGCACAGATACGCAGTATTTT. This gives the protein CASSQEWASTDTQYF.

The chain carries TRBV18 and TRBJ2-7, with a weak D call TRBD2 (5 bases). Trimming left V 2 bases short and J 2 bases short, with 7 bases between. This CDR3 spans 13 amino acids. The V gene's germline CDR1 is KGHSH and CDR2 LQKENI. CDR3 DNA sequence: TGTGCCAGCTCACCATTGGAGGCCTACGAGCAGTACTTC. Translation gives CASSPLEAYEQYF.

This clonotype was counted only a few times. The chain has TRBV28 and TRBJ1-1; no definite D call. Between the trimmed V and J ends, which lost 4 bases and 4 bases, there was a span of 13 bases. Per the germline V gene, CDR1 is MDHEN and CDR2 is SYDVKM. CDR3 length: 14 amino acids. The CDR3: CASSSRGLSTEAFF. CDR3 bases: TGTGCCAGCAGTTCCCGAGGCTTGTCCACTGAAGCTTTCTTT.

V is TRBV28 and J is TRBJ1-3, with TRBD1 matching over 11 bases. This CDR3 contains 16 residues. The V gene's germline CDR1 is MDHEN and CDR2 SYDVKM. V lost 3 bases to trimming and J lost 3 bases; unmatched junction nucleotides: 4. The CDR3 DNA reads TGTGCCAGCAGTTTCGGACAGGGGGCTGGTGGAAACACCATATATTTT. It codes for CASSFGQGAGGNTIYF.

This clonotype was picked up many times. The chain has TRBV2 and TRBJ1-5, with 10 bases lining up with TRBD1. The germline CDR1 and CDR2 sequences are SNHLY and FYNNEI. V lost 8 bases to trimming and J lost 4 bases; unmatched junction nucleotides: 5. The CDR3 is made up of 14 amino acids. CDR3 protein: CASLRDRGNQPQHF. The CDR3 bases are TGTGCCAGCCTCCGGGACAGGGGTAATCAGCCCCAGCATTTT.

This clonotype turned up a few times. This chain links TRBV7-8 with TRBJ2-7, with a tentative D call TRBD1 (6 bases). The V end was cut by 4 bases, the J end by 6 bases, with 16 bases between. This CDR3 comprises 14 residues. The germline V gene encodes CDR1 SGHVS and CDR2 FQNEAQ. The CDR3 loop is CASSSLRGQFEQYF. CDR3 nucleotides: TGTGCCAGCAGCTCCCTTCGTGGACAGTTCGAGCAGTACTTC.

This clonotype was seen only a few times. The rearrangement joins TRBV9 to TRBJ2-6; D is undetermined. This CDR3 region has 18 residues. Trimming stripped 6 bases from V and 0 bases from J, with 19 bases between. The germline CDR1 and CDR2 sequences are SGDLS and YYNGEE. CDR3 residues: CASTPLGIFSSGANVLTF. In DNA, the CDR3 is TGTGCCAGCACCCCTCTGGGTATTTTCTCCTCTGGGGCCAACGTCCTGACTTTC.

The V gene is TRBV7-9, the J gene TRBJ2-2; no firm D call. Germline V lookup: CDR1 SEHNR, CDR2 FQNEAQ (reference sequence). The CDR3 length is 13 residues. Deletions cut 2 bases from V and 4 bases from J, with 5 bases between. CDR3 sequence reads: CASSLLTTGELFF. CDR3 in DNA: TGTGCCAGCAGCTTACTAACCACCGGGGAGCTGTTTTTT. The complete variable domain, with remaining parts taken from reference TRBV7-9 and TRBJ2-2, reads DTGVSQNPRHKITKRGQNVTFRCDPISEHNRLYWYRQTLGQGPEFLTYFQNEAQLEKSRLLSDRFSAERPKGSFSTLEIQRTEQGDSAMYLCASSLLTTGELFFGEGSRLTVL.

V usage is TRBV28 and J usage is TRBJ2-7; 10 nucleotides align to TRBD2. Per germline, CDR1 MDHEN and CDR2 SYDVKM. The CDR3 runs to 13 residues. V was clipped by 6 bases and J by 9 bases; unmatched bases: 8. DNA for the CDR3: TGTGCCAGCAGGACAAGCGGGAGGGGAACGCAGTACTTC. Translated: CASRTSGRGTQYF.